The 29 T cell receptor beta chains below all came from one sample that was sequenced in a study of T-cell reconstitution after alpha-beta-depleted transplantation in children. Unique molecular identifiers featured in how the TCRbeta library was prepared. Each CDR3 protein is one row after TCRdb ran MiXCR on the PCR reads. The sample lists 450,000 to 600,000 distinct CDR3 sequences, roughly a tenth occurring once. This specimen consisted of PBMCs, obtained before TCRalphabeta/CD19-depleted stem cell transplant. The origin of the receptors is a child under 10 years old with inherited bone marrow failure, due to receive a stem cell transplant.

Ten or more counts support this clonotype. The rearrangement joins TRBV12-3 or TRBV12-4 to TRBJ2-2; 9 bases match TRBD1. The CDR3 has 14 residues. The trim removed 5 bases at V and 7 bases at J, leaving 5 bases unmatched. CDR3 sequence: CASSGDRDVGELFF. The CDR3 DNA is TGTGCCAGCAGTGGGGACAGGGATGTCGGGGAGCTGTTTTTT.

The chain recombines TRBV20-1 with TRBJ1-2; the D gene is possibly TRBD1 (5 bases). CDR1 and CDR2 from the germline V gene are DFQATT and SNEGSKA (reference sequence). This CDR3 comprises 14 residues. CDR3 in DNA: TGCAGCGGGAGGGACGAGGGTTATAACTATGGCTACACCTTC. This translates into CSGRDEGYNYGYTF.

This chain joins TRBV12-3 or TRBV12-4 and TRBJ2-7; D unclear. This CDR3 comprises 12 residues. The chain's CDR3 is CATSHGTYEQYF. In DNA form, the CDR3 reads TGTGCTACAAGTCACGGCACCTACGAGCAGTACTTC.

CDR3: CASGAPEAFF. The CDR3 DNA reads TGTGCCAGCGGGGCACCTGAAGCTTTCTTT. The chain has TRBV27 and TRBJ1-1; possibly TRBD1 for D (5 bases). CDR1 is MNHEY and CDR2 is SMNVEV in the germline V gene (reference sequence). The CDR3 runs to 10 residues. The ends were cut back, 8 bases at V and 6 bases at J, with 7 bases in the middle.

The CDR3 loop is CASSLHPNGADTQYF. The CDR3 DNA reads TGTGCCAGCAGCTTACACCCCAACGGGGCAGATACGCAGTATTTT. V is TRBV11-2 and J is TRBJ2-3, with D perhaps TRBD2 (5 bases). V lost 2 bases, J lost 4 bases, and 13 bases lay in between. CDR3 size: 15 residues. CDR1 and CDR2 from the germline V gene are SGHAT and FQNNGV.

This clonotype was seen at least ten times. The CDR3 nucleotides are TGTGCCAGCAGTTTACCGGGGGTCGCGCAGTATTTT. This gives the protein CASSLPGVAQYF. V and J are TRBV27 and TRBJ2-3, with D possibly TRBD2 on 6 matching bases. The V gene lost 2 bases and the J gene lost 10 bases, with 10 bases spanning the gap. The CDR3 contains 12 residues. Germline CDR1 MNHEY, CDR2 SMNVEV (reference sequence).

This clonotype was observed at least ten times. One junction end disagrees with the germline gene, perhaps due to a read error. This chain links TRBV7-7 with TRBJ2-1; 8 bases are shared with TRBD2. Germline assignment: CDR1 SSHAT and CDR2 FNYEAQ (reference sequence). The length of the CDR3 is 15 residues. The CDR3 here is CASSAELAEYNEQFF. The CDR3 DNA reads TGTGCTAGCAGCGCCGAACTAGCGGAATACAATGAGCAGTTCTTC.

Points on this clonotype: A read error may explain this, as a much larger clone is one base away. V is TRBV24-1 and J is TRBJ2-5; 7 bases map to TRBD1. There are 15 residues in the CDR3. V was pared by 3 bases and J by 6 bases, with 9 bases of the junction left unmatched. The germline gives CDR1 KGHDR, CDR2 SFDVKD. CDR3 sequence (DNA): TGTGCCACCAGTGATCCAGACAGGGTTGCAAAGACCCAGTACTTC. Its translation is CATSDPDRVAKTQYF.

The rearrangement links TRBV6-1 to TRBJ1-5; unclear D gene. Germline V gene lookup returns CDR1 MNHNS and CDR2 SASEGT. Trimming cost V 4 bases and J 11 bases, with 15 bases left between them. The CDR3 has 13 amino acids. In DNA form, the CDR3 reads TGTGCCAGCAGTGTTGCAACGGCTCATGCCCAGCATTTT. Protein sequence: CASSVATAHAQHF.

This clonotype was detected ten times or more. The rearrangement joins TRBV5-1 to TRBJ2-2; 9 bases are a match to TRBD1. Germline CDR1 SGHRS, CDR2 YFSETQ. The CDR3 totals 15 residues. Trimming took 2 bases from V and 6 from J; bases not matched to a gene: 5. The CDR3 DNA sequence: TGCGCCAGCAGCTTCCGGACAGGGGTTCCCGGGGAGCTGTTTTTT. Its translation is CASSFRTGVPGELFF.

About this clonotype: A much larger clonotype is one base distant, so this may be a read error. The chain employs TRBV6-5 and TRBJ2-2, with D perhaps being TRBD1 or TRBD2 (5 bases each). The CDR3 is 15 amino acids. CDR1 is MNHEY and CDR2 is SVGAGI in the germline V gene. CDR3 DNA sequence: TGTGCCAGCAGTTACTCGACTCCGAACACCGGGGACCTGTTTTTT. Amino acids: CASSYSTPNTGDLFF.

This clonotype was detected ten times or more. The chain links TRBV14 to TRBJ2-7; D gene ambiguous. V was cut by 0 bases and J by 0 bases, with 9 bases left in between. Per germline, CDR1 SGHDN and CDR2 FVKESK. This CDR3 spans 15 amino acids. The CDR3 DNA reads as TGTGCCAGCAGCCAAGAGGCAGGCGCCTCCTACGAGCAGTACTTC. Protein product: CASSQEAGASYEQYF.

This clonotype has a count of ten or more. This rearrangement joins TRBV12-3 or TRBV12-4 to TRBJ2-3; 9 bases fit TRBD1. With 4 bases clipped from V and 5 bases from J, the junction kept 7 bases outside the gene matches. The CDR3 has 15 residues. CDR3 nucleotide sequence: TGTGCCAGCAGTTCACAGGGGGCGCCCGGAGATACGCAGTATTTT. Translated: CASSSQGAPGDTQYF.

As regards this clonotype: This may arise from a read error, as a much more abundant clone is one base away. The rearrangement joins TRBV11-1 to TRBJ2-2; tentatively, D is TRBD1 or TRBD2 (5 bases each). The germline CDR1 and CDR2 sequences are SGHAT and FQDESV (reference sequence). This CDR3 contains 19 residues. Trimming removed 5 bases at V and 4 bases at J, with 26 bases between. The CDR3 loop is CASSPLTVGSGITTGELFF. In DNA form, the CDR3 reads TGTGCCAGCAGCCCCCTGACAGTTGGCTCGGGAATCACCACCGGGGAGCTGTTTTTT.

This clonotype was detected ten times or more. The rearrangement links TRBV28 to TRBJ2-7; tentatively, D is TRBD1 (6 bases). V was cut by 2 bases and J by 3 bases, with 14 bases left in between. The V gene's germline CDR1 is MDHEN and CDR2 SYDVKM. CDR3 length: 15 amino acids. CDR3 nucleotides: TGTGCCAGCAGTTTAACCCGGAGAGGGGGCTACGAGCAGTACTTC. Amino acid sequence: CASSLTRRGGYEQYF.

The chain carries TRBV7-9 and TRBJ2-3; 12 bases align to TRBD1. This CDR3 contains 17 residues. The V gene's germline CDR1 is SEHNR and CDR2 FQNEAQ (reference sequence). V trimming: 5 bases; J trimming: 6 bases; junction bases outside the gene matches: 12. CDR3 region: CASSPPYPGQGADTQYF. DNA for the CDR3: TGTGCCAGCAGCCCACCCTACCCGGGACAGGGGGCGGATACGCAGTATTTT.

This clonotype was observed at least ten times. This rearrangement joins TRBV20-1 to TRBJ2-5; D may match TRBD1 or TRBD2 (5 bases each). The germline V and J ends were trimmed by 6 bases and 2 bases, with 16 bases remaining between them. The CDR3 covers 14 residues. The germline V gene encodes CDR1 DFQATT and CDR2 SNEGSKA (reference sequence). The CDR3 sequence is CSAEGRTLQETQYF. The DNA for the CDR3 is TGCAGTGCCGAGGGGCGGACACTACAAGAGACCCAGTACTTC.

This clonotype was seen at least ten times. The chain joins TRBV10-3 to TRBJ2-3, with D maybe TRBD1 (6 bases). Deletions cut 0 bases from V and 4 bases from J, with 17 bases between. Germline assignment: CDR1 ENHRY and CDR2 SYGVKD. CDR3 length: 17 amino acids. CDR3 sequence reads: CAISESGQKVRADTQYF. CDR3 nucleotides: TGTGCCATCAGTGAGTCAGGACAGAAGGTGCGGGCAGATACGCAGTATTTT.

This clonotype was counted ten times or more. The rearrangement joins TRBV27 to TRBJ1-6, with 10 bases identical to TRBD1. Germline V lookup: CDR1 MNHEY, CDR2 SMNVEV (reference sequence). This CDR3 contains 15 residues. The V segment lost 8 bases and the J segment 7 bases; nucleotides outside the gene matches: 8. The CDR3 bases are TGTGCCAGCTGCCGAGGGACAGGGGAGAATTCACCCCTCCACTTT. It specifies CASCRGTGENSPLHF.

This rearrangement joins TRBV20-1 to TRBJ2-7; D perhaps matches TRBD1 (6 bases). Between the trimmed V and J ends, which lost 5 bases and 9 bases, there was a span of 20 bases. Germline V gene sequence: CDR1 DFQATT, CDR2 SNEGSKA (reference sequence). The CDR3 is 13 amino acids. The CDR3 is CSAPQGNLLGQYF. CDR3 sequence (DNA): TGCAGTGCTCCACAGGGAAACCTCCTGGGGCAGTACTTC.

In its sample, this clonotype was seen many times. The chain has TRBV6-5 and TRBJ1-2, with 8 positions matching TRBD1. This CDR3 is built from 13 residues. Germline CDR1 MNHEY, CDR2 SVGAGI. Trimming took 0 bases from V and 7 from J; bases not matched to a gene: 1. CDR3 sequence: CASSYSTGVGYTF. DNA of the CDR3: TGTGCCAGCAGTTACTCGACAGGGGTTGGCTACACCTTC.

J is TRBJ2-1 and V is TRBV5-1, with a possible D match to TRBD2 (6 bases). V shed 4 bases and J shed 2 bases, with 16 bases lying between them. Germline V lookup: CDR1 SGHRS, CDR2 YFSETQ. The length of the CDR3 is 16 residues. CDR3 nucleotide sequence: TGCGCCAGCAGCCCCGAGTGGGCTAGCGCCTACAATGAGCAGTTCTTC. Its translation: CASSPEWASAYNEQFF.

Ten or more counts support this clonotype. The gene calls are TRBV27 and TRBJ2-5; a possible D gene is TRBD2 (5 bases). The V end was cut by 3 bases, the J end by 5 bases, with 13 bases between. The CDR3 spans 14 residues. Looked up from germline, CDR1 is MNHEY and CDR2 is SMNVEV (reference sequence). The CDR3 DNA sequence: TGTGCCAGCAGTTTTGCTGGGAGCAGGGAGACCCAGTACTTC. It codes for CASSFAGSRETQYF.

This clonotype was detected many times. The genes are TRBV18 and TRBJ2-1; D remains ambiguous. This CDR3 is built from 16 residues. Trimming pared 2 bases from V and 4 bases from J, leaving 15 bases between. Germline CDR1 reads KGHSH; CDR2 reads LQKENI. The CDR3 nucleotides read TGTGCCAGCTCACCATTTGGGCAGCCGACATACAATGAGCAGTTCTTC. This codes for CASSPFGQPTYNEQFF. The full variable domain, rest sourced from reference TRBV18 and TRBJ2-1, is NAGVMQNPRHLVRRRGQEARLRCSPMKGHSHVYWYRQLPEEGLKFMVYLQKENIIDESGMPKERFSAEFPKEGPSILRIQQVVRGDSAAYFCASSPFGQPTYNEQFFGPGTRLTVL.

Note on this clonotype: Since a much larger clone is just one base distant, this may be a read error. The V and J genes are TRBV5-1 and TRBJ2-1; D perhaps matches TRBD2 (6 bases). Germline CDR1 is SGHRS and CDR2 is YFSETQ. The CDR3 has 16 residues. The CDR3 DNA is TGCGCCAGCAGCACGGAACCGGGACTCTCCTACAATGACCAGTTCTTC. Protein product: CASSTEPGLSYNDQFF.

The V gene is TRBV20-1, the J gene TRBJ2-1; tentatively, D is TRBD2 (6 bases). V lost 5 bases and J lost 7, with 12 bases in between. Germline-derived CDR1 and CDR2 are DFQATT and SNEGSKA (reference sequence). CDR3 length equals 12 residues. In DNA form, the CDR3 reads TGCAGTGCTGGACTATTCCGAAATGAGCAGTTCTTC. This sequence encodes CSAGLFRNEQFF.

This clonotype was found a few times. The chain joins TRBV4-2 to TRBJ2-1; 13 bases map to TRBD2. From germline, CDR1 is LGHNA and CDR2 YNFKEQ. V dropped 4 bases and J dropped 0; count of bases not matched to a gene: 9. The length of the CDR3 is 19 residues. The CDR3 reads CASSPSGTSGIGSYNEQFF. The CDR3 nucleotides read TGTGCCAGCAGCCCCTCTGGGACTAGCGGGATCGGCTCCTACAATGAGCAGTTCTTC.

This clonotype was observed at least ten times. V and J are TRBV20-1 and TRBJ1-5, with 7 nucleotides matching TRBD1. Germline V lookup: CDR1 DFQATT, CDR2 SNEGSKA (reference sequence). The CDR3 spans 14 residues. V gave up 4 bases and J gave up 3 bases; unmatched junction bases: 6. Written as DNA, the CDR3 is TGCAGTGCTAAGGACAGGCGATACAATCAGCCCCAGCATTTT. Amino acid sequence: CSAKDRRYNQPQHF.

CDR3 DNA: TGTGCCAGCAGTTACGGGGTGTCGAGGTCCGAGCAGTACTTC. Translation gives CASSYGVSRSEQYF. The chain recombines TRBV27 with TRBJ2-7, with TRBD2 as a possible D gene (5 bases). Germline V gene lookup returns CDR1 MNHEY and CDR2 SMNVEV (reference sequence). Trimming pared 4 bases from V and 6 bases from J, leaving 16 bases between. CDR3 length equals 14 residues.